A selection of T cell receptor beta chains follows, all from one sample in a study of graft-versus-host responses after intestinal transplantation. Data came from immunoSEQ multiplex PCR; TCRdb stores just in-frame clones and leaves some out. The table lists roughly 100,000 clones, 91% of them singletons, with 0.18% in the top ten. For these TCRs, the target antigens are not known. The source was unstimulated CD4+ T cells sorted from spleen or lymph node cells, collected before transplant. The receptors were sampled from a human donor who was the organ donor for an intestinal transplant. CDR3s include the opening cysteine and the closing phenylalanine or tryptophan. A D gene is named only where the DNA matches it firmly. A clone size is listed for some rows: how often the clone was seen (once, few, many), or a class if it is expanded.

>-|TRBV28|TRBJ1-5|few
TGTGCCAGCACCGGACAGAATGATCAGCCCCAGCATTTT
CASTGQNDQPQHF
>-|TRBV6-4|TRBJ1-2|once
TGTGCCAGCAGAGATTACAGGGTGACCCTAGGGGATTTAAAATGCGGCTACACCTTC
CASRDYRVTLGDLKCGYTF
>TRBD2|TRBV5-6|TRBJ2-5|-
TGTGCCAGCAGCTATCCAGCGGGGGAAGAGACCCAGTACTTC
CASSYPAGEETQYF
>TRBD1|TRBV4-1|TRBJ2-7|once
TGCGCCAGCAGCCAAGGAACCGGGACAGGGATCCACGAGCAGTACTTC
CASSQGTGTGIHEQYF
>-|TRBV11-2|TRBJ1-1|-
TGTGCCAGCAGCTTAGAATTAGGGGCAGAAGCTTTCTTT
CASSLELGAEAFF
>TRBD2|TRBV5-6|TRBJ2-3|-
TGTGCCAGCAACTTGGTGGGACTAGCGGGGGGCCGAGGGGATACGCAGTATTTT
CASNLVGLAGGRGDTQYF
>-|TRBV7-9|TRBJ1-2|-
TGTGCCAGCAGCACTTACAGGGAAAGTGGCTACACCTTC
CASSTYRESGYTF
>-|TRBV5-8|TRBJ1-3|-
TGTGCCAGCAGCTTGACAGCTGGAAACACCATATATTTT
CASSLTAGNTIYF
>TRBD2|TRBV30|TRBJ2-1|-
TGTGCCTGGAGCGGGGGGAGCTCCTACAATGAGCAGTTCTTC
CAWSGGSSYNEQFF
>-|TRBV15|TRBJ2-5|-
TGTGCCACCGGGAGGGGGGGCGGAGAGACCCAGTACTTC
CATGRGGGETQYF
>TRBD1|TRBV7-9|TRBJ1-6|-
TGTGCCAGCAGCTTAGTCGGGAATCGACAGGGGCTAGGACCCCTCCACTTT
CASSLVGNRQGLGPLHF
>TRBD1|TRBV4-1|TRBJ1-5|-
TGCGCCAGCAGCCAAGTGTCGGGACAGGGTTCAGGTCAGCCCCAGCATTTT
CASSQVSGQGSGQPQHF
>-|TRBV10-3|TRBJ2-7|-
TGTGCCATCAGTGAGGTAGCCCGCGAGCAGTACTTC
CAISEVAREQYF
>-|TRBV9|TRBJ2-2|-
TGTGCCAGCAGCGTAGGGGGCCCCGGGGAGCTGTTTTTT
CASSVGGPGELFF
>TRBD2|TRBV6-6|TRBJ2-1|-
TGTGCCAGCAGCCCCCAGCGGGGAAACAATGAGCAGTTCTTC
CASSPQRGNNEQFF
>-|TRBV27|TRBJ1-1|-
TGTGCCAGCAGTTTCAGGGGCACTGAAGCTTTCTTT
CASSFRGTEAFF
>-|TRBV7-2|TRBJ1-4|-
TGTGCCAGCAGCCCCTACGTTGGAAAACTGTTTTTT
CASSPYVGKLFF
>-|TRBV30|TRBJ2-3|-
TGTGCCTGGAGTCGGTCCCGGGATCGAGGAGCGGATACGCAGTATTTT
CAWSRSRDRGADTQYF
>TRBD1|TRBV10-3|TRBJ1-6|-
TGTGCCATCAGTCGAAGTGGGACAGACAATTCACCCCTCCACTTT
CAISRSGTDNSPLHF
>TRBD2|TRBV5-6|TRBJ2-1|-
TGTGCCAGCAGCTTTAAGCGGGGGGCCACCTACAATGAGCAGTTCTTC
CASSFKRGATYNEQFF
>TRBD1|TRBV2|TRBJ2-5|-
TGTGCCAGCATCAAAGAGACAGGGGGGTGGGAGACCCAGTACTTC
CASIKETGGWETQYF
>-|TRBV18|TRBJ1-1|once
TGTGCCAGCTCACCCAGGACAGCAAAAATGAACACTGAAGCTTTCTTT
CASSPRTAKMNTEAFF
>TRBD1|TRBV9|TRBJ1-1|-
TGTGCCAGCAGTCCGACGGTTGGGACAGCGAACACTGAAGCTTTCTTT
CASSPTVGTANTEAFF
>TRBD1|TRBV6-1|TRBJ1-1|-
TGTGCCAGCAGTGAAGGACAGGGAAAGATGAACACTGAAGCTTTCTTT
CASSEGQGKMNTEAFF
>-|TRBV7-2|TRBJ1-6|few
TGTGCCAGCAGCTACACAGGGAGGGTTTCACCCCTCCACTTT
CASSYTGRVSPLHF
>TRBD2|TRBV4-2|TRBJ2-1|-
TGTGCCAGCAGCCAAGCTCTAGCGGGGGGGTACAATGAGCAGTTCTTC
CASSQALAGGYNEQFF
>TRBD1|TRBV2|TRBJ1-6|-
TGTGCCAGCACCGACCTCAGGGGGACCTCACCCCTCCACTTT
CASTDLRGTSPLHF
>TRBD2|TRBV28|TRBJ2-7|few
TGTGCCAGCAGTCCCCCGGGACTAACCTCCTACGAGCAGTACTTC
CASSPPGLTSYEQYF
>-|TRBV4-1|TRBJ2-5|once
TGCGCCAGCAGCCAAGATCCGGGGGGCCTGGGGACCCAGTACTTC
CASSQDPGGLGTQYF
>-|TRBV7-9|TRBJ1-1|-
TGTGCCAGCAGCTTAGGGGGCAGGCCGAACACTGAAGCTTTCTTT
CASSLGGRPNTEAFF
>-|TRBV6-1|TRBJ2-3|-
TGTGCCACCCTAGGCCTCACAGATACGCAGTATTTT
CATLGLTDTQYF
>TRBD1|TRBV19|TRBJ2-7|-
TGTGCCAGTAGTATAGACTGGACAGGGGGCTACTACGAGCAGTACTTC
CASSIDWTGGYYEQYF
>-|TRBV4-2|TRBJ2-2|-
TGTGCCAGCAGCCAAGACGGTATAGGGGAGCTGTTTTTT
CASSQDGIGELFF